What follows are 4 T cell receptor beta chains derived from one specimen sequenced in a study of T cell repertoires in cytomegalovirus infection. These receptors lack a known antigen. MiXCR, run by TCRdb on the reads, gives a single entry per CDR3 protein. The sample comprises 640,000 or so distinct CDR3 sequences, about 30% of which are singletons, and approximately 18% rests with the top ten. Material: cultured PBMCs, obtained from culture after CMV antigen stimulation. These receptors all stem from a human donor in good health (CMV status not recorded). Some clones in this sample may be carry-over from other donors' samples.

The rearrangement links TRBV6-5 to TRBJ2-5; 8 bases line up with TRBD2. The V and J ends lost 2 bases and 5 bases, in that order; junction bases with no gene match: 7. The CDR3 sequence is 15 residues long. Germline-derived CDR1 and CDR2 are MNHEY and SVGAGI. The CDR3 bases are TGTGCCAGCAGTTACAGGAGCGGGGGTAGGGAGACCCAGTACTTC. Translated: CASSYRSGGRETQYF.

The rearrangement links TRBV4-1 to TRBJ2-3; 7 bases agree with TRBD2. Trimming took 5 bases from V and 1 from J; bases not matched to a gene: 9. This CDR3 region has 16 residues. The germline gives CDR1 MGHRA, CDR2 YSYEKL. The CDR3 region is CASSSRLAAGTDTQYF. For the CDR3, the DNA is TGCGCCAGCAGCTCCAGACTAGCAGCGGGCACAGATACGCAGTATTTT.

The chain is built from TRBV2 and TRBJ2-5, with TRBD1 matching 7 bases. This CDR3 has 16 amino acids. The J segment lost 5 bases and the V segment lost 0 bases, leaving 9 bases of the junction unmatched. The germline CDR1 and CDR2 sequences are SNHLY and FYNNEI. The CDR3 DNA is TGTGCCAGCAGTGAAGCGTATAGGGGGCGCCGGGAGACCCAGTACTTC. Residues: CASSEAYRGRRETQYF.

This clonotype appeared a single time. This sequence joins TRBV20-1 and TRBJ1-5, with 8 bases matching TRBD1. Trimming took 3 bases from V and 3 from J; bases not matched to a gene: 16. Germline CDR1 reads DFQATT; CDR2 reads SNEGSKA (reference sequence). CDR3 length: 18 residues. CDR3 sequence reads: CSASKGEPTGELNQPQHF. CDR3 nucleotides: TGCAGTGCTAGTAAAGGGGAACCGACAGGGGAACTCAATCAGCCCCAGCATTTT.